This T cell receptor (beta chain) is drawn from a study of T-cell reconstitution after alpha-beta-depleted transplantation in children. TCRbeta library construction was performed incorporating unique molecular identifiers. TCRdb re-analysed the PCR reads in MiXCR, keeping a single row per CDR3 protein. Of more than 200,000 distinct CDR3 sequences in the sample, over 20% are singletons; the top ten hold roughly 2.7%. This clonotype was picked up a small number of times. CDR1 and CDR2 from the germline V gene are LNHNV and YYDKDF (reference sequence). V lost 5 bases and J 3 bases, leaving 15 bases between the germline ends. The CDR3 contains 15 residues.

The V and J genes are TRBV15 and TRBJ2-3, with D perhaps given as TRBD1 or TRBD2 (5 bases each). The TCR was taken from a girl aged 2 to 10 with Fanconi anemia, due to receive a stem cell transplant. Sequenced here: PBMCs, sampled before TCRalphabeta/CD19-depleted stem cell transplant. This CDR3 reads CATSRGRVLTDTQYF. Written as DNA, the CDR3 is TGTGCCACCAGCCGGGGACGGGTTCTGACAGATACGCAGTATTTT.